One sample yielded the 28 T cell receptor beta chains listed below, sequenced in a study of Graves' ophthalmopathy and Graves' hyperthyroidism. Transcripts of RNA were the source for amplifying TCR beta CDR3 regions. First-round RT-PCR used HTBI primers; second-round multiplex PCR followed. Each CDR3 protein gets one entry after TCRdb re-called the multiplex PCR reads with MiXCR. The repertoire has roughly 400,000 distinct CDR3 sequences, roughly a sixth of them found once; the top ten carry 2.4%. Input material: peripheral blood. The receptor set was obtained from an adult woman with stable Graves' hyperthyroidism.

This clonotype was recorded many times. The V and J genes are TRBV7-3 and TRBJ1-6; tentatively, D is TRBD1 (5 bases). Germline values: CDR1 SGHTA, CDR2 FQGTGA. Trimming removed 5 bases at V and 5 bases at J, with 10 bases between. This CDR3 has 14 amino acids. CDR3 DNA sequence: TGTGCCAGCAGCCATGGGGGAGATAATTCACCCCTCCACTTT. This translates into CASSHGGDNSPLHF. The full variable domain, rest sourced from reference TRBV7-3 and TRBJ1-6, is GAGVSQTPSNKVTEKGKYVELRCDPISGHTALYWYRQSLGQGPEFLIYFQGTGAADDSGLPNDRFFAVRPEGSVSTLKIQRTERGDSAVYLCASSHGGDNSPLHFGNGTRLTVT.

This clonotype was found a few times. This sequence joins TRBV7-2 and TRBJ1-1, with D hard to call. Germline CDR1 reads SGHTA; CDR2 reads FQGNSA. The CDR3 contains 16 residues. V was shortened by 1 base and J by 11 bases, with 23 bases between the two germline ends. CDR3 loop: CASSLGLGRGFFGAFF. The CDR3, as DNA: TGTGCCAGCAGCTTAGGGCTGGGCAGAGGTTTCTTTGGGGCTTTCTTT.

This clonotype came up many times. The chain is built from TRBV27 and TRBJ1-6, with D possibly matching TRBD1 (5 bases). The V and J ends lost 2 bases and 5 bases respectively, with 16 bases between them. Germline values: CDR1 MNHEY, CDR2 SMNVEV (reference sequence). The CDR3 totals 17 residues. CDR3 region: CASSLTAGPAHNSPLHF. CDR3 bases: TGTGCCAGCAGTTTAACGGCAGGGCCCGCTCATAATTCACCCCTCCACTTT.

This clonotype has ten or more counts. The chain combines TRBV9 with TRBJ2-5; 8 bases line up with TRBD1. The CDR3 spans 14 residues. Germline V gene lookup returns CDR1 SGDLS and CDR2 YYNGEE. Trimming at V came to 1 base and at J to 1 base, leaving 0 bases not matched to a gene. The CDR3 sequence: CASSVTGGQETQYF. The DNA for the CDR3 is TGTGCCAGCAGCGTAACAGGGGGCCAAGAGACCCAGTACTTC.

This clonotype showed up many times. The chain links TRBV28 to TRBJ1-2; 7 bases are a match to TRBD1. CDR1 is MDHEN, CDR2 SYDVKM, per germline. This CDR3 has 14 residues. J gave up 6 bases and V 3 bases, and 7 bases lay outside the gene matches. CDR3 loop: CASSFPQGGDGYTF. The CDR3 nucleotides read TGTGCCAGCAGTTTTCCCCAGGGGGGAGATGGCTACACCTTC.

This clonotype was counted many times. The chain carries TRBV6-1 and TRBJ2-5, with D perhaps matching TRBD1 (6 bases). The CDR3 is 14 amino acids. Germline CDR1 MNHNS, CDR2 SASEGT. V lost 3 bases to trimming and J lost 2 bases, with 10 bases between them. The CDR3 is CASSDQTGQETQYF. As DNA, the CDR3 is TGTGCCAGCAGTGATCAAACAGGGCAAGAGACCCAGTACTTC.

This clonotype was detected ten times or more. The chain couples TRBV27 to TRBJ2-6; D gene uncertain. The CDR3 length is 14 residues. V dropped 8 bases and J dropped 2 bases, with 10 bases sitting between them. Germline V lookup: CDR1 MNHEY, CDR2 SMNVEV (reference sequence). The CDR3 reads CASARRTGANVLTF. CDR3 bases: TGTGCCAGCGCACGGCGGACTGGGGCCAACGTCCTGACTTTC.

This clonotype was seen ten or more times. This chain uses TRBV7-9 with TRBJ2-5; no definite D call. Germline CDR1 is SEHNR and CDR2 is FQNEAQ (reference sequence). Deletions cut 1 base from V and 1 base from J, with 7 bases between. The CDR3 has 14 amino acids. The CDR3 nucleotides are TGTGCCAGCAGCTTAGGACTTACCCAAGAGACCCAGTACTTC. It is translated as CASSLGLTQETQYF.

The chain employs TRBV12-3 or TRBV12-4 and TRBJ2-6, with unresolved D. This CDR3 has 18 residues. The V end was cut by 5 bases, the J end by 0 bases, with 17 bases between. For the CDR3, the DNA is TGTGCCAGCAGTCGCCAACCCCGACTTTTCTCTGGGGCCAACGTCCTGACTTTC. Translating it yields CASSRQPRLFSGANVLTF.

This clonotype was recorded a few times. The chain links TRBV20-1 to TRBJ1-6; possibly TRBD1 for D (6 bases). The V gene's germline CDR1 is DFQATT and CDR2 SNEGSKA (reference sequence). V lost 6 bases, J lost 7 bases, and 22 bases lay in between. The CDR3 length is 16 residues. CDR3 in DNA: TGCAGTGCCCCAAAAGAGGCGCACAGGGAAAATTCACCCCTCCACTTT. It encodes CSAPKEAHRENSPLHF.

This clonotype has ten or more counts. CDR3 sequence (DNA): TGCGCCAGCAGCCAACACGGGGCGGCAGGAGGTGGCTACACCTTC. Its translation is CASSQHGAAGGGYTF. The V and J genes are TRBV4-1 and TRBJ1-2, with a weak D call TRBD1 (5 bases). This CDR3 has 15 residues. The V end was cut by 2 bases, the J end by 7 bases, with 17 bases between. The germline V gene has CDR1 MGHRA and CDR2 YSYEKL.

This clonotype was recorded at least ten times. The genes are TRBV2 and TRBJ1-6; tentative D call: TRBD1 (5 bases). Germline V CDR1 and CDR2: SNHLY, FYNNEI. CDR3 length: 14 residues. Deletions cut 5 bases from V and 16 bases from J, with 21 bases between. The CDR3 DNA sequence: TGTGCCAGCAGTCCTAGGACACAATTCGTCCCACTCCACTTT. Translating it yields CASSPRTQFVPLHF.

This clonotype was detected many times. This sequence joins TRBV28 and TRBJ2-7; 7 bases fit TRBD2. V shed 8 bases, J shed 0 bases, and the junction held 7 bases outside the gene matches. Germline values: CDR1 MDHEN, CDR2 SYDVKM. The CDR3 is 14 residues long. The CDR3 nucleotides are TGTGCCAGCCAGCCTAGCGGAAGCTCCTACGAGCAGTACTTC. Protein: CASQPSGSSYEQYF.

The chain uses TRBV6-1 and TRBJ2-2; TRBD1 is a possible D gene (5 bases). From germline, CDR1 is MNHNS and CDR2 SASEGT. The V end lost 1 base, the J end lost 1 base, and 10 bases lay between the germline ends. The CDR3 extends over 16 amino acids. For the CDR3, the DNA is TGTGCCAGCAGTGAAGGGGGCGGATTGAACACCGGGGAGCTGTTTTTT. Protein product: CASSEGGGLNTGELFF.

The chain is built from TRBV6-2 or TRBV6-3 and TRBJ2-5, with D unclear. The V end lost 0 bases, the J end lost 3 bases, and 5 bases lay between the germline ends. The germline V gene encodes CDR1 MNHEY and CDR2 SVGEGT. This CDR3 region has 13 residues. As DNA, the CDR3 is TGTGCCAGCAGTTACTCGACGGAAGAGACCCAGTACTTC. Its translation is CASSYSTEETQYF.

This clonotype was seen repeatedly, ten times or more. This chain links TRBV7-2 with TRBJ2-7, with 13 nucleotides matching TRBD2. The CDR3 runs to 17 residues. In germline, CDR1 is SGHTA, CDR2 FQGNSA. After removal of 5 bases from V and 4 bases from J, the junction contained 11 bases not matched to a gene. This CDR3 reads CASSPTGLAGDGYEQYF. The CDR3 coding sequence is TGTGCCAGCAGCCCGACCGGACTAGCGGGAGATGGGTACGAGCAGTACTTC.

CDR3: CASSEALLRDTF. DNA of the CDR3: TGTGCCAGCAGTGAAGCGTTATTGCGCGACACCTTC. The chain employs TRBV6-1 and TRBJ1-2, with D uncertain. This CDR3 region has 12 residues. Trimming left V 0 bases short and J 12 bases short, with 11 bases between. Germline loops: CDR1 MNHNS, CDR2 SASEGT.

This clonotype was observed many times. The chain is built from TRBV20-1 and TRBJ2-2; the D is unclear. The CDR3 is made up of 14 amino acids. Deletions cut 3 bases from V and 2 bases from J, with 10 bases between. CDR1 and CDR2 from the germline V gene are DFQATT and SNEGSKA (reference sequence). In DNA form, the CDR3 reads TGCAGTGCTAGCGTTAGACTTAACACCGGGGAGCTGTTTTTT. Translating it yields CSASVRLNTGELFF.

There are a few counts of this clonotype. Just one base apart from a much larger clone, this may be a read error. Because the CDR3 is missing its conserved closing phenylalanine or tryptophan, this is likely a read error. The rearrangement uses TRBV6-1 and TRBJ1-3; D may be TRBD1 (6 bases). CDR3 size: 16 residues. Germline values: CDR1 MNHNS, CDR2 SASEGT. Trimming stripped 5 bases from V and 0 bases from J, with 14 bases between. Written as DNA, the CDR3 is TGTGCCAGCAGTCCACGGGGGGGCCGCTCTGGAAACACCATATATCTT. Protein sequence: CASSPRGGRSGNTIYL.

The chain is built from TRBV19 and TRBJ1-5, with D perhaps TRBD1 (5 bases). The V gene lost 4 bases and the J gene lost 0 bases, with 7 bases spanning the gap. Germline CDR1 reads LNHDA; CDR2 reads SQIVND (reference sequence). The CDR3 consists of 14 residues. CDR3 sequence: CASSRGISNQPQHF. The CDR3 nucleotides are TGTGCCAGTAGTAGGGGGATTAGCAATCAGCCCCAGCATTTT.

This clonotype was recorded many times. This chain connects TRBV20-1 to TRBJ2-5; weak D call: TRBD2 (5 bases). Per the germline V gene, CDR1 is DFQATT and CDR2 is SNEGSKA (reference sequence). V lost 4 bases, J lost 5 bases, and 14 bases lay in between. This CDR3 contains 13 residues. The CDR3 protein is CSAILVGEETQYF. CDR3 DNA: TGCAGTGCTATACTAGTCGGTGAGGAGACCCAGTACTTC.

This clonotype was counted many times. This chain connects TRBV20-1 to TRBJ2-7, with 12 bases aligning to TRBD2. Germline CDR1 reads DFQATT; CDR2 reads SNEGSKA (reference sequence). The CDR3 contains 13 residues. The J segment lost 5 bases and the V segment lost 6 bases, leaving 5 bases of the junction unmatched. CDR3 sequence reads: CSARLAGVNEQYF. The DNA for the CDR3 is TGCAGTGCAAGACTAGCGGGAGTGAACGAGCAGTACTTC.

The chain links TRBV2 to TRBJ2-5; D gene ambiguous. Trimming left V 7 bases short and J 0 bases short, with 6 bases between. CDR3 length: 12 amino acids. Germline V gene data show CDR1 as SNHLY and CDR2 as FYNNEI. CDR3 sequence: CASTKYQETQYF. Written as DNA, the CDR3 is TGTGCCAGCACAAAGTACCAAGAGACCCAGTACTTC.

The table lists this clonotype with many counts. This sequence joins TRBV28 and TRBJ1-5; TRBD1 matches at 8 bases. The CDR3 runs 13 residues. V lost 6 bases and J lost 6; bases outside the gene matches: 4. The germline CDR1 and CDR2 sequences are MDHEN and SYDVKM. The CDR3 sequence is CASRQGGSQPQHF. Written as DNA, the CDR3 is TGTGCCAGCAGACAGGGGGGAAGTCAGCCCCAGCATTTT.

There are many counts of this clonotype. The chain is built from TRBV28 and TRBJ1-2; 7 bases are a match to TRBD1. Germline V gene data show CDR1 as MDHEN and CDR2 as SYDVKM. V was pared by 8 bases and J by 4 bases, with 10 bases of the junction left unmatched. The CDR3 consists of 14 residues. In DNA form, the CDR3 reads TGTGCCAGCCTGGAGAGGGGGCTTGGCTATGGCTACACCTTC. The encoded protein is CASLERGLGYGYTF.

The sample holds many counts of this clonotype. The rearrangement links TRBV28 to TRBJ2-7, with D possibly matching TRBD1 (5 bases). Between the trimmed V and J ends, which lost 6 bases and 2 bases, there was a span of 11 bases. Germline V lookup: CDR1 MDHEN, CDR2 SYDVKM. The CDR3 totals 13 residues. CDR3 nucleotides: TGTGCCAGCAGGGGTGACAGTACCTACGAGCAGTACTTC. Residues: CASRGDSTYEQYF.

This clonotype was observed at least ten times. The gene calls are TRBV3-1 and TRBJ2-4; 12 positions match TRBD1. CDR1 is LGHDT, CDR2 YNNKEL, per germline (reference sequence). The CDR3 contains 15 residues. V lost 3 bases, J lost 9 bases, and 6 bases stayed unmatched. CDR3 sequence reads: CASSQRGTGGSIQYF. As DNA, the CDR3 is TGTGCCAGCAGCCAGAGAGGGACAGGGGGCAGCATTCAGTACTTC.

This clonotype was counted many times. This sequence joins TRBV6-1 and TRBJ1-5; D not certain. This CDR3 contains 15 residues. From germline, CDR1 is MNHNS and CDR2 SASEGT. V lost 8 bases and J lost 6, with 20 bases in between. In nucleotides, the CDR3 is TGTGCCAGCGATATCTCTCCCCTCTCAGGTCAGCCCCAGCATTTT. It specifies CASDISPLSGQPQHF.